These T cell receptor beta chains were read from a single sample in a study of T cell repertoires in cytomegalovirus infection. TCRdb re-derived calls from the reads in MiXCR, one entry per CDR3 protein. Here the sample spans a few hundred thousand distinct CDR3 sequences, 40% being singletons. Antigen specificity for these receptors is unknown. The input for sequencing was cultured PBMCs, taken from culture after CMV antigen stimulation. These receptor sequences come from a human donor in good health (CMV status not recorded). Some clones in this sample may be carry-over from other donors' samples. The CDR3 runs from the conserved cysteine through the conserved F or W. The order of the fields is V gene, D gene, clone size, J gene, CDR3 DNA, CDR3 protein. The D gene is left open where the match is weak. Rows may omit the clone size; those that give it use once, few, many or a size class.

>TRBV19|.|few|TRBJ2-7
TGTGCCAGTTCGCGTGAGGGATCGTACGAGCAGTACTTC
CASSREGSYEQYF
>TRBV7-9|TRBD2|.|TRBJ2-1
TGTGCCAGCAGCTTAGGTGGTAGCGGGGGGGCGAAGCAGTTCTTC
CASSLGGSGGAKQFF
>TRBV18|.|.|TRBJ1-2
TGTGCCAGCTCACCAATAGGGGATGGTGGCTACACCTTC
CASSPIGDGGYTF
>TRBV7-2|.|.|TRBJ2-2
TGTGCCAGCAGCCTGATGACCACCGGGGAGCTGTTTTTT
CASSLMTTGELFF
>TRBV5-1|.|.|TRBJ1-1
TGCGCCAGCAGCCGCCCCGGGGGCGAGAACACTGAAGCTTTCTTT
CASSRPGGENTEAFF
>TRBV27|TRBD2|.|TRBJ2-1
TGTGCCAGCAGACCAACTAGCGGGGACAATGCTGAGCAGTTCTTT
CASRPTSGDNAEQFF
>TRBV12-3/TRBV12-4|TRBD1|.|TRBJ1-4
TGTGCCAGCAGTCCGGGACAGGGACTACAAAAACTGTTTTTT
CASSPGQGLQKLFF
>TRBV7-2|TRBD2|.|TRBJ2-1
TGTGCCAGCAGCAGGACTAGCGGGACGCGCAATGAGCAGTTCTTC
CASSRTSGTRNEQFF
>TRBV5-1|.|.|TRBJ1-1
TGCGCCAGCAGCTTGTCCGGGGGCTACACTGAAGCTTTCTTT
CASSLSGGYTEAFF
>TRBV10-3|TRBD1|.|TRBJ1-5
TGTGCCATCAGTGAAGGGACAGACTATCAGCCCCAGCATTTT
CAISEGTDYQPQHF
>TRBV7-2|TRBD2|.|TRBJ2-7
TGTGCCAGCAGCTGGGGGACTAGCGGGGATTGGAGCTACGAGCAGTACTTC
CASSWGTSGDWSYEQYF
>TRBV6-5|TRBD1|few|TRBJ1-2
TGTGCCAGCAGTTCGGGGACAGGTCGGGGCTACACCTTC
CASSSGTGRGYTF
>TRBV19|.|.|TRBJ2-7
TGTGCCAGTACCGCCTTCCCGGGACCCTCCTACGAGCAGTACTTC
CASTAFPGPSYEQYF
>TRBV18|.|.|TRBJ2-5
TGTGCCAGCTCACCGGCGGGGCCCGGGGAGACCCAGTACTTC
CASSPAGPGETQYF
>TRBV5-1|.|.|TRBJ1-2
TGCGCCAGCAGCTTGGAAAGTCCTAACTATGGCTACACCTTC
CASSLESPNYGYTF
>TRBV12-3/TRBV12-4|TRBD1|.|TRBJ1-1
TGTGCCAGCAGTTTGTATACAGGGGCCCACACTGAAGCTTTCTTT
CASSLYTGAHTEAFF
>TRBV7-2|.|.|TRBJ2-4
TGTGCCAGCAGCGCCCCAGGCACCAAAAACATTCAGTACTTC
CASSAPGTKNIQYF
>TRBV28|TRBD2|.|TRBJ2-3
TGTGCCAGCGCTCGGAGGGCTTGGCGGGGGGGCACAGATACGCAGTATTTT
CASARRAWRGGTDTQYF
>TRBV6-1|TRBD1|.|TRBJ2-1
TGTGCCAGCACGAAGGGACAGGGATGGAATGAGCAGTTCTTC
CASTKGQGWNEQFF
>TRBV5-5|.|.|TRBJ1-4
TGTGCCAGCAGCGACCATGGGGGCAGGGGTGAAAAACTGTTTTTT
CASSDHGGRGEKLFF
>TRBV2|.|.|TRBJ2-3
TGTGCCAGCAGTGAGACTACTAATCCAGGAGGTACGCAGTATTTT
CASSETTNPGGTQYF
>TRBV19|.|few|TRBJ2-1
TGTGCCAGTAGTATAGCCCCAATAGGGTCGAGAGTCAATGAGCAGTTCTTC
CASSIAPIGSRVNEQFF
>TRBV7-9|.|few|TRBJ1-5
TGTGCCAGCAGCTTCGAGCCACCCGGCTATGGCAATCAGCCCCAGCATTTT
CASSFEPPGYGNQPQHF
>TRBV4-1|.|once|TRBJ1-1
TGCGCCAGCAGCCAAGAATTTCAGGGTGTGGACACTGAAGCTTTCTTT
CASSQEFQGVDTEAFF
>TRBV20-1|TRBD1|few|TRBJ1-2
TGCAGTGCTAGGGGGGACAGGGATGGAGGCTACACCTTC
CSARGDRDGGYTF
>TRBV4-1|.|.|TRBJ2-1
TGCGCCAGCAGCCCGCAGAATGGCGGTGAGCAGTTCTTC
CASSPQNGGEQFF
>TRBV12-3/TRBV12-4|.|.|TRBJ1-2
TGTGCCAGCAGGATTGGTCCCCATGGCTACACCTTC
CASRIGPHGYTF
>TRBV2|TRBD1|.|TRBJ2-7
TGTGCCAGCAGCTCCGGGACAGGGGGACCGGTAGGTTCCTACGAGCAGTACTTC
CASSSGTGGPVGSYEQYF
>TRBV28|.|.|TRBJ1-1
TGTGCCAGCAGTTTAGGGGAAATACCGAACACTGAAGCTTTCTTT
CASSLGEIPNTEAFF
>TRBV6-1|.|few|TRBJ1-5
TGTGCCAGCAGTGAAGGGGATACTAAGCCCCAGCATTTT
CASSEGDTKPQHF
>TRBV12-3/TRBV12-4|TRBD2|few|TRBJ2-3
TGTGCCAGCAGACTGAATATAGCGGGAGTGTATTTT
CASRLNIAGVYF
>TRBV2|.|few|TRBJ2-2
TGTGCCAGCAGTCAAAGACTAGTTACCGGGGAGCTGTTTTTT
CASSQRLVTGELFF
>TRBV4-1|TRBD1|.|TRBJ1-1
TGCGCCAGCAGCCACAGATCCCGGACAGGTCTCGAAGCTTTCTTT
CASSHRSRTGLEAFF